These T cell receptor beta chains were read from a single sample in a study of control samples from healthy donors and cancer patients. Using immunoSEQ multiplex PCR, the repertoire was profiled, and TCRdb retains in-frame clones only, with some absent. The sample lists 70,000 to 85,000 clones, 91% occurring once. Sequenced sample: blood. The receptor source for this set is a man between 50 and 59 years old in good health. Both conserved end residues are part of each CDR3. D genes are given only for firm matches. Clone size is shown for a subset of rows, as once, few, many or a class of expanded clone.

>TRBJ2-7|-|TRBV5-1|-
TGCGCCAGCAGCTTGAGCAGCTCCTACGAGCAGTACTTC
CASSLSSSYEQYF
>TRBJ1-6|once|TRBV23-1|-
TGCGCCAGCAGTCAATTAGTACTCCGGGACCCAAGGAATTCACCCCTCCACTTT
CASSQLVLRDPRNSPLHF
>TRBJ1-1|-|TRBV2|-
TGTGCAAGGGGCACTGAAGCTTTCTTT
CARGTEAFF
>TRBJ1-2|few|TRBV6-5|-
TGTGCCAGCAGTTCCTTTCCCGGTCTCAAGGGCTACACCTTC
CASSSFPGLKGYTF
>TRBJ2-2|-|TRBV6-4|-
TGTGCCAGCAGTGACCAAATGAACACCGGGGAGCTGTTTTTT
CASSDQMNTGELFF
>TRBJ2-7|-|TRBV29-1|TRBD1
TGCAGCGTTTTCGGGACAGGATCCTACGAGCAGTACTTC
CSVFGTGSYEQYF
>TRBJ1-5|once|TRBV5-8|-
TGTGCCAGCAGCTTGCAAGGGGGTAGTAATCAGCCCCAGCATTTT
CASSLQGGSNQPQHF
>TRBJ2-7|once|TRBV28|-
TGTGCCAGCAGGGAACGAGTCCTGGGCTTGCAGTACTTC
CASRERVLGLQYF
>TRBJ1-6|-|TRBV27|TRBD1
TGTGCCAGCAGGGGACAGGGAGTCTATAATTCACCCCTCCACTTT
CASRGQGVYNSPLHF
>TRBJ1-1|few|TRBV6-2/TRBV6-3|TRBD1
TGTGCCAGCAGTTGGCCGGGACAGGGGACCCACTTGAACACTGAAGCTTTCTTT
CASSWPGQGTHLNTEAFF
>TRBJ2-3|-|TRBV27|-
TGTGCCAGCAGTTTGGCTAGGGTAAACACAGATACGCAGTATTTT
CASSLARVNTDTQYF
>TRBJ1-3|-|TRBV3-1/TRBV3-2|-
TGTGCCAGCAGCCAAGGGGGGGGGTGGAACGACTCTGGAAACACCATATATTTT
CASSQGGGWNDSGNTIYF
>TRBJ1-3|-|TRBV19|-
TGTGCCAGTAGCGATCTCGGGAGGGGTGGAAACACCATATATTTT
CASSDLGRGGNTIYF
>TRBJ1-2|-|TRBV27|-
TGTGCCAGCAGTTCCGGTATCTATGGCTACACCTTC
CASSSGIYGYTF
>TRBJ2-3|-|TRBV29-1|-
TGCAGCGTTGATCATAGGGGGGATACGCAGTATTTT
CSVDHRGDTQYF
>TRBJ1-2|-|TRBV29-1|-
TGCAGCGTTGAGAAGGGAGGAGGCTACACCTTC
CSVEKGGGYTF
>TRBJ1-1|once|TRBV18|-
TGTGCCAGCTCACCACCCCAGGGGAAGGCTAGGACGGAAGCTTTCTTT
CASSPPQGKARTEAFF
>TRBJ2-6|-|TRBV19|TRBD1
TGTGCCAGTATTCCCACCGGAGGGACAGGGGGCTCTGGGGCCAACGTCCTGACTTTC
CASIPTGGTGGSGANVLTF
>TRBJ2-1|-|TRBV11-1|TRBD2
TGTGCCAGCAGCTCTACCGGGACTAAGCCTTACAATGAGCAGTTCTTC
CASSSTGTKPYNEQFF
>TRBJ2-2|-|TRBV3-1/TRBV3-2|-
TGTGCCAGCAGCCAAGAGGTATACTTCGCGAACACCGGGGAGCTGTTTTTT
CASSQEVYFANTGELFF
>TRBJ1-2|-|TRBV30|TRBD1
TGTGCCTCCCTTTTTCGTGGGACAGGGAACTATGGCTACACCTTC
CASLFRGTGNYGYTF
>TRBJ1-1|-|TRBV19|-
TGTGCCAGTAGCAAAGGTCAGTCGAACACTGAAGCTTTCTTT
CASSKGQSNTEAFF
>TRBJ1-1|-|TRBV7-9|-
TGTGCCAGTCAAGCAGCTCTACAGGGACGAATGAACACTGAAGCTTTCTTT
CASQAALQGRMNTEAFF
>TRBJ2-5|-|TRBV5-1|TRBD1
TGCGCCAGCAGCTTGGAGGGGGCCCAAGAGACCCAGTACTTC
CASSLEGAQETQYF
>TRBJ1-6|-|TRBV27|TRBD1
TGTGCCAGCAGCCTAAAAGACAGGGATTCACCCCTCCACTTT
CASSLKDRDSPLHF
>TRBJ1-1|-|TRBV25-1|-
TGTGCCAGCAGTGAGGGGCTGAGGAACACTGAAGCTTTCTTT
CASSEGLRNTEAFF
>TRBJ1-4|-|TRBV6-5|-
TGTGCCAGCAGACCCACGTTAGATCGGGGAAAACTGTTTTTT
CASRPTLDRGKLFF
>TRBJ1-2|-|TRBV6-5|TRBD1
TGTGCCAGCAGTTACAGCGGGGACAGACTAAATAAAGGCTACACCTTC
CASSYSGDRLNKGYTF
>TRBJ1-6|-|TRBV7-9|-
TGTGCCAGCAGCGGGGGTAGTTCACCCCTCCACTTT
CASSGGSSPLHF
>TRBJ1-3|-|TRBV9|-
TGTGCCAGCAGCGCGACAGGAAACACCATATATTTT
CASSATGNTIYF
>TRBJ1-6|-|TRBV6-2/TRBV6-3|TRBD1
TGTGCCAGCAGTACCCGGACAGGGCCGGCTTCACCCCTCCACTTT
CASSTRTGPASPLHF
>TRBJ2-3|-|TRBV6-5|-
TGTGCCAGCAGTTCCCGCGGGGCCACAGATACGCAGTATTTT
CASSSRGATDTQYF
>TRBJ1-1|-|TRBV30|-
TGTGCCTGGAGTTACTTACAGGGGAACACTGAAGCTTTCTTT
CAWSYLQGNTEAFF
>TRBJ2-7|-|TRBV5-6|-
TGTGCCAGCAGCTTGAAGACCGGCCTCCGCTACGAGCAGTACTTC
CASSLKTGLRYEQYF
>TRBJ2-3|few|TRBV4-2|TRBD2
TGTGCCAGCAGCCAAGACTGGGGGGGACCCACAGATACGCAGTATTTT
CASSQDWGGPTDTQYF
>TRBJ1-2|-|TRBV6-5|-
TGTGCCAGCAGTTACGGTGGCGGTGGAGCAGGCTACACCTTC
CASSYGGGGAGYTF
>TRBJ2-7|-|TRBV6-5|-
TGTGCCAGCGATCAGAGCTCCTACGAGCAGTACTTC
CASDQSSYEQYF
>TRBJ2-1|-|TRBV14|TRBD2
TGTGCCAGCAGCCAAGATCTGCCGGGGGGGCTCGACAATGAGCAGTTCTTC
CASSQDLPGGLDNEQFF
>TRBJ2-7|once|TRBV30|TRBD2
TGTGCCTGGAGCTTACAACTAGCGGGGGACAGCCACGAGCAGTACTTC
CAWSLQLAGDSHEQYF
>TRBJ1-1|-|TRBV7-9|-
TGTGCCAGCAGCCAAAATCGGGACCGTCAGGAAGCTTTCTTT
CASSQNRDRQEAFF
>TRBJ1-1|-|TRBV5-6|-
TGTGCCAGCAGCCGCTCGATGGAAGCTTTCTTT
CASSRSMEAFF
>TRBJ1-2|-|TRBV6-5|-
TGTGCCAGCAGTTACCCTGACGGCGGCTACACCTTC
CASSYPDGGYTF
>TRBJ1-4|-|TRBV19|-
TGTGCCAGCATGGGGGAGGGGGAAGGAAAACTGTTTTTT
CASMGEGEGKLFF
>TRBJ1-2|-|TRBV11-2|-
TGTGCCAGCAGCCCCCAGACAGTCGCCTATGGCTACACCTTC
CASSPQTVAYGYTF
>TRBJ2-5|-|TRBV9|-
TGTGCCAGCAGCGTAACTACTAGCCTGGTCGGGGAGACCCAGTACTTC
CASSVTTSLVGETQYF
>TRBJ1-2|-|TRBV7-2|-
TGTGCCAGCAGCTTAGCCCCTACAGGGTATGGCTACACCTTC
CASSLAPTGYGYTF
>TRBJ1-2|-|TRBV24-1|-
TGTGCCACCAGTGACCACCCGGAGGGAGGCTACACCTTC
CATSDHPEGGYTF
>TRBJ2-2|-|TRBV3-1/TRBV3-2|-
TGTGCCAGCAGCCGCCGGACGGGACTCGGCACCGGGGAGCTGTTTTTT
CASSRRTGLGTGELFF
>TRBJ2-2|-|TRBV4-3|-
TGCGCCAGCAGCCAAGAACCATTACTCGCGAACACCGGGGAGCTGTTTTTT
CASSQEPLLANTGELFF
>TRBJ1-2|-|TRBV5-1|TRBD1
TGCGCCAGCAGCTTGGACTCAGGGGGTGGCTACACCTTC
CASSLDSGGGYTF